The TCR beta chain under discussion was sequenced for a study of metastatic and nonmetastatic thyroid tumors. Whole-study context: A comparison of repertoires was made across blood and tumor or nodule tissue from malignant and benign thyroid patients.

CDR1 is GTSNPN, CDR2 SVGIG, per germline (reference sequence). V was clipped by 1 base and J by 4 bases; unmatched bases: 1. The CDR3 totals 13 residues. Patients had received no treatment of any kind before thyroid surgery. Using MiXCR, TCRdb reanalyzed the PCR reads. Among 20,000 to 25,000 clones, about a sixth were seen once, and the ten largest hold under 11%. This clone was observed a single time. The receptor comes from a female donor with papillary thyroid cancer or a benign thyroid nodule (not recorded which). Some clones in this sample may be carry-over from other donors' samples. Input material: tumor tissue. V gene TRBV30 combines with J gene TRBJ1-5, with 7 positions matching TRBD1. CDR3: CAWSAGGNQPQHF. The CDR3 nucleotides are TGTGCCTGGAGTGCAGGGGGAAATCAGCCCCAGCATTTT.